One sample yielded the 10 T cell receptor beta chains listed below, sequenced in a study of siplizumab effects on memory and regulatory T cells. Profiled with immunoSEQ multiplex PCR; TCRdb holds only in-frame clones, not every one. This repertoire shows fewer than 85,000 clones, roughly 87% found once; its top ten account for 1.5% to 1.7%. Sequencing was carried out using Tregs sorted from blood. The source of these receptors is a human donor in good health.

This clone was detected once. The V call is TRBV27, the J call TRBJ2-5; D ambiguous. CDR1 is MNHEY, CDR2 SMNVEV, per germline (reference sequence). The CDR3 has 13 residues. V was clipped by 5 bases and J by 5 bases, with 12 bases between them. DNA of the CDR3: TGTGCCAGCAGTGGTCTGAAGTTTGAGACCCAGTACTTC. As protein: CASSGLKFETQYF.

The chain is built from TRBV19 and TRBJ1-1; a weak D match, TRBD1 (5 bases). Trimming removed 7 bases from V and 5 bases from J, with 17 bases in between. The CDR3 spans 14 residues. Germline V CDR1 and CDR2: LNHDA, SQIVND (reference sequence). CDR3 in amino acids: CASTPPDKGTEAFF. Written as DNA, the CDR3 is TGTGCCAGTACCCCCCCGGACAAGGGGACTGAAGCTTTCTTT.

The chain carries TRBV15 and TRBJ1-2; no clear D gene. The V gene's germline CDR1 is LNHNV and CDR2 YYDKDF (reference sequence). V was clipped by 5 bases and J by 1 base, with 11 bases between them. The CDR3 runs 14 residues. The CDR3 reads CATSPRTFNYGYTF. The CDR3 nucleotides are TGTGCCACCAGCCCCAGGACGTTTAACTATGGCTACACCTTC.

This clone showed up just a few times. The rearrangement links TRBV6-5 to TRBJ1-1; 7 nucleotides line up with TRBD1. The V segment lost 4 bases and the J segment 1 base; nucleotides outside the gene matches: 6. The CDR3 has 15 residues. CDR1 and CDR2 (germline): MNHEY, SVGAGI. The CDR3 sequence: CASSLRTGQNTEAFF. CDR3 DNA sequence: TGTGCCAGCAGTTTGCGGACAGGCCAGAACACTGAAGCTTTCTTT.

This chain connects TRBV13 to TRBJ1-4; 7 bases align to TRBD1. The V gene end was trimmed by 5 bases and the J gene end by 8 bases; junction bases not matched to a gene: 8. Germline CDR1 is PRHDT and CDR2 is FYEKMQ (reference sequence). There are 14 residues in the CDR3. CDR3 nucleotides: TGTGCCAGCAGCCACCGGGACAGAGACGAAAAACTGTTTTTT. Its translation: CASSHRDRDEKLFF.

The chain joins TRBV2 to TRBJ1-5; tentative D call: TRBD1 (5 bases). The CDR3 spans 15 residues. Germline V lookup: CDR1 SNHLY, CDR2 FYNNEI. V gave up 0 bases and J gave up 3 bases, with 9 bases separating them. CDR3 loop: CASSEAGGFNQPQHF. The CDR3 coding sequence is TGTGCCAGCAGTGAAGCGGGGGGATTCAATCAGCCCCAGCATTTT.

The chain has TRBV4-3 and TRBJ1-1; perhaps TRBD1 as D (5 bases). Trimming took off 1 base at V and 1 base at J, with 7 bases between the two ends. Germline V CDR1 and CDR2: LGHNA, YSLEER. The CDR3 length is 14 residues. DNA of the CDR3: TGCGCCAGCAGCCAAGTGCAGGGGAACACTGAAGCTTTCTTT. The encoded protein is CASSQVQGNTEAFF.

V is TRBV4-2 and J is TRBJ1-3; the match to TRBD1 covers 7 bases. Per germline, CDR1 LGHNA and CDR2 YNFKEQ. Trimming cost V 1 base and J 1 base; bases outside gene matches: 1. The CDR3 is 15 residues long. CDR3 DNA: TGTGCCAGCAGCCAAGCGACAGGGTCTGGAAACACCATATATTTT. This sequence encodes CASSQATGSGNTIYF.

This chain connects TRBV5-6 to TRBJ1-2; D remains unclear. V lost 4 bases and J lost 2, with 12 bases in between. The germline CDR1 and CDR2 sequences are SGHDT and YYEEEE. The CDR3 runs 14 residues. The CDR3 nucleotides are TGTGCCAGCAGCAGGCCCAATTCCAACTATGGCTACACCTTC. It is translated as CASSRPNSNYGYTF.

The V and J genes are TRBV6-5 and TRBJ2-3; TRBD1 is a possible D gene (6 bases). V was cut by 0 bases and J by 3 bases, with 10 bases left in between. The length of the CDR3 is 15 residues. Germline values: CDR1 MNHEY, CDR2 SVGAGI. CDR3 loop: CASSYSSDRTDTQYF. For the CDR3, the DNA is TGTGCCAGCAGTTACTCGAGCGACAGGACAGATACGCAGTATTTT.